This T cell receptor (beta chain) was found in a study of human T cells and chemical hapten exposure. Whole-study context: Patients, largely female, had alopecia areata, totalis or universalis.

This CDR3 is built from 12 residues. Germline CDR1 SGHAT, CDR2 FQNNGV. Trimming removed 0 bases at V and 9 bases at J, with 8 bases between. Overall study findings and caveats: Sensitizing to DPC left TCRs with a frequency above 1 in 1000 unaltered. Expanded TCRs clustered into significantly more large CDR3 similarity groups than controls, the analysis revealed.

Time point: patch test 1, 2 weeks after DPC sensitization. The treatment is: therapeutic diphenylcyclopropenone sensitization with weekly scalp DPC. Unique molecular identifiers were attached to individual cDNA molecules within the library. TCRdb fed the RACE reads into MiXCR, producing one record per CDR3 protein. The sample has approximately 110,000 distinct CDR3 sequences; more than 9.5% are singletons. This clonotype was detected many times. Its target is unknown. This clonotype originated in a woman in her 40s with alopecia areata. Some clones in this sample may be carry-over from other donors' samples. This chain links TRBV11-2 with TRBJ2-5; D is unclear. Specimen: whole blood, collected in connection with sensitization to the hapten diphenylcyclopropenone (DPC). CDR3 residues: CASSLDLGSQYF. The DNA of the CDR3 is TGTGCCAGCAGCTTAGATCTTGGATCCCAGTACTTC.